This T cell receptor (beta chain) is from a study of CD4 T cells in relation to SARS-CoV-2 and coronaviruses. Study-level background: Median patient age was roughly 35 years, spanning 21 to 72 years. Crossreactive spike epitopes shared across donors were mapped to their HLA restriction.

Details on this clone: As yet, its antigen is unknown.

Data came from immunoSEQ multiplex PCR; TCRdb stores just in-frame clones and leaves some out. Seen here are 36,000 or so clones, 70% to 80% observed once, and the top ten hold 2.5% to 3.5%. This TCR derives from an adult with COVID-19. The sample taken for sequencing was memory CD4+ T cells from PBMCs, cultured in vitro.

CDR3 nucleotide sequence: TGTGCCAGCAGCTGGGGGGGTACTGGAAACACCATATATTTT. Its protein product is CASSWGGTGNTIYF. The chain uses TRBV5-6 and TRBJ1-3; a weak D match, TRBD1 (5 bases). This CDR3 region has 14 residues. Trimming cost V 3 bases and J 2 bases, with 9 bases left between them. The germline V gene encodes CDR1 SGHDT and CDR2 YYEEEE. The full variable domain, in which reference TRBV5-6 and TRBJ1-3 provide the parts outside the CDR3, is DAGVTQSPTHLIKTRGQQVTLRCSPKSGHDTVSWYQQALGQGPQFIFQYYEEEERQRGNFPDRFSGHQFPNYSSELNVNALLLGDSALYLCASSWGGTGNTIYFGEGSWLTVV.